This T cell receptor (beta chain) was sequenced during a study of blood T cells in healthy people across ages. The CDR3 consists of 14 residues. The J segment lost 4 bases and the V segment lost 0 bases, leaving 3 bases of the junction unmatched. In germline, CDR1 is SGHRS, CDR2 YFSETQ. Next came a second PCR, run for roughly 7 to 12 cycles, which used a sample-barcoded 5' primer along with a J-beta primer mix. TCRdb re-called the 5' RACE reads through MiXCR, storing one row per CDR3 protein. The repertoire holds around 800,000 distinct CDR3 sequences, with under 30% as singletons. This sample also appeared in a second study, on T cells of mothers and their children.

The gene calls are TRBV5-1 and TRBJ1-1, with 7 bases aligning to TRBD1. The clonotype comes from a boy between 10 and 17 years old in good health. Sequenced sample: blood. Here the CDR3 reads CASSLGDSSTEAFF. The DNA of the CDR3 is TGCGCCAGCAGCTTGGGGGACAGCAGCACTGAAGCTTTCTTT. The full variable domain, with the rest looked up from reference TRBV5-1 and TRBJ1-1, is KAGVTQTPRYLIKTRGQQVTLSCSPISGHRSVSWYQQTPGQGLQFLFEYFSETQRNKGNFPGRFSGRQFSNSRSEMNVSTLELGDSALYLCASSLGDSSTEAFFGQGTRLTVV.